This T cell receptor (beta chain) was sequenced during a study of human T cells and chemical hapten exposure. About the research overall: Patients additionally received therapeutic doses of diphenylcyclopropenone on the scalp once a week, and this continued throughout the approximately 24-week study. Enrolled patients were predominantly female and had alopecia areata, totalis or universalis.

Time point reported: patch test 1, 2 weeks after DPC sensitization. Indicated treatment: therapeutic diphenylcyclopropenone sensitization with weekly scalp DPC. Germline values: CDR1 SEHNR, CDR2 FQNEAQ (reference sequence). The CDR3 has 17 amino acids. The trim removed 6 bases at V and 2 bases at J, leaving 10 bases unmatched. Each CDR3 protein is one row after TCRdb ran MiXCR on the RACE reads. The sample lists over 65,000 distinct CDR3 sequences, about 11% occurring once. V gene TRBV7-9 combines with J gene TRBJ2-1; 10 positions match TRBD2. This TCR derives from a woman between 50 and 59 years old with alopecia areata. Some clones in this sample may be carry-over from other donors' samples. The source material was whole blood, sampled in connection with sensitization to the hapten diphenylcyclopropenone (DPC). Written as DNA, the CDR3 is TGTGCCAGCAGAGGTTGGGCTAGCGGGAGTCCCTACAATGAGCAGTTCTTC. It is translated as CASRGWASGSPYNEQFF.